This TCR beta chain was profiled in a study of cytomegalovirus exposure and HLA in healthy donors (dated by TCRdb to the late 2010s). For the wider study: An earlier analysis of several hundred of the donors reported 276 Gb of sequence data and 117 million unique TCR beta sequences obtained from about 200 million T cells. Among 350 to 400 genotyped donors of the cohort, an average of approximately 250,000 unique TCR beta nucleotide sequences were sequenced per donor, 15% to 20% of them non-productive. High-throughput TCR immunosequencing, statistical association of individual TCRs with disease status, and machine learning were combined to predict cytomegalovirus infection status. Genome-wide SNP genotypes for about 65% of the roughly 700 donors were used in a later genetic analysis, which treated that subset as a discovery cohort. All discovery cohort repertoires had been generated using a single sequencing platform. About five DR-DQ haplotypes were handled as single units for association and clustering, since linkage in the cohort was strong. Rather than using new phenotypic data, the later analysis identified candidate immune exposures from TCR beta sequences and from how often those sequences occurred across donors. Approximately 300 gigabases of sequencing data and approximately 92 million unique TCR sequences made up an early release that covered several hundred HLA-typed donors. Typing coverage varied by locus: roughly 620-640 donors for A, B, C, DRB1 and DQB1; more than 500 for DQA1; around 570 for DPA1; 450 to 480 for DPB1. Using immunosequencing, the study profiled T cell repertoires from some 670 subjects and related those repertoires to cytomegalovirus serostatus. In addition to the first cohort of approximately 670 subjects, a separate validation cohort of approximately 120 different subjects was used. An earlier analysis of 587 of the donors used high-throughput TCR beta sequencing to judge whether each TCR beta V gene segment behaved as functional or pseudogenic. The study was designed to test whether signatures of past pathogen exposure could be identified by cataloging public T cell receptors. Donor age, sex, ethnicity and CMV serostatus were collected together with the repertoire data. HLA typing covered class I and class II loci at four-digit resolution. The genetic ancestry cluster associated with self-reported Caucasian donors included 65% to 90% of the roughly 400 genotyped donors. To study patterns of TCR occurrence, a later analysis re-analyzed previously published TCR beta repertoires from several hundred donors and added high-resolution HLA genotyping. What the research found in general, with its limitations: In this cohort, only TCR beta chains were sequenced, and detectable features were limited by the absence of alpha or paired-chain data. Compared with equally common non-associated chains, HLA-associated TCR beta chains in a later analysis were more clonally expanded and had lower generation probabilities. A later analysis found that most CMV-associated TCR beta chains appeared HLA-restricted, with HLA associations seemingly driven largely by CMV exposure. Most TCR sequences were observed very rarely across donors, whereas some public TCRs were present in many individuals. The classifier was reported to diagnose cytomegalovirus status with high specificity and sensitivity in both the original and validation cohorts. A cluster of highly shared sequence variants was judged likely to represent a technical artifact of the sequencing pipeline. When HLA alleles, especially DR and DQ, strongly co-occurred, attributing TCR associations to individual alleles was difficult. In an earlier analysis of 587 of the donors, most TCR beta V segments appeared in productive rearrangements about 90% or about 30% of the time, broadly matching IMGT annotations. The presence/absence analyses assumed that sequencing depth was roughly uniform across donors, and that assumption may not be true. Linkage disequilibrium might explain the correlated functional status among segregating V segments, but an unknown experimental factor could not be excluded. The authors suggested that the approach could potentially be extended to other disease states and immunological phenotypes. Three of the identified cytomegalovirus-associated TCR beta chains were confirmed in vitro to be specific for cytomegalovirus antigens. Because counts were too low, some 16 rarely observed V segments, including chromosome 9 orphons, were excluded from the earlier analysis of some 540 of the donors. A later analysis found that TCR association rates varied across HLA loci, with DRB1 alleles showing the most associated TCRs and HLA-C alleles the fewest. The study listed 150 to 200 TCR beta chains as associated with cytomegalovirus. In a later genetic analysis, fewer N-insertions in productive TCRs were reported among donors in an Asian-associated ancestry cluster than the roughly 700-donor mean. Because the 87-base-pair reads could not distinguish some IMGT-functional V segments, including TRBV6-2 and TRBV6-3, those segments were excluded. A further reported finding was that TCR beta sequences accurately predicted the HLA-A and HLA-B alleles for most subjects in the first cohort. Immune exposure information for the cohort was limited to CMV serostatus. According to a later analysis, parvovirus B19, influenza, CMV and Epstein-Barr virus appeared linked to several top co-occurrence clusters. At a false discovery rate of 0.05, a later analysis linked about 16,000 TCR beta sequences to specific HLA alleles. In a later genetic analysis, a missense DCLRE1C variant was associated with V-gene and J-gene trimming of TCR beta chains, and the association was replicated in an independent cohort. Because some donors lacked HLA typing at each locus, the association tests relied only on the typed subset.

Preparation of the library involved the immunoSEQ multiplex PCR assay. The multiplex PCR relied on a mix of 60 forward primers for TCR Vbeta segments and 13 reverse primers for TCR Jbeta segments. The CDR3 region of rearranged TCR beta genes was amplified from genomic DNA with a multiplex PCR assay. The Illumina HiSeq System was used to sequence the amplified TCR beta libraries as 87-base-pair reads. The study's own analysis went as follows. A later analysis tallied 75 million to 85 million unique TCR beta chains across the roughly 610 repertoires, and about 12 million of those chains were shared by two or more donors. To remove PCR and sequencing errors, raw reads were error-corrected and collapsed into unique sequences using a nearest-neighbor algorithm that merged closely related sequences. CDR3 sequences were aligned to IMGT reference sequences to assign V, D and J gene segments. Each retained sequence needed at least a six-nucleotide match to both a V gene segment and a J gene segment. Rearrangements were called productive when the CDR3 lacked stop codons and stayed in frame with V and J; all others were non-productive. CDR3 was defined by IMGT convention, running from the second conserved V-encoded cysteine to the conserved J-encoded phenylalanine. In an earlier analysis of some 550 of the donors, sequences lacking an unambiguous match to a single V gene segment were excluded. In an earlier analysis of some 590 of the donors, a V segment was called functional when productive rearrangements were above 56.7%, and segregating when the standard deviation between donors exceeded 5%. A statistical classification framework was built to diagnose cytomegalovirus status from the catalog of TCR beta chain sequences. In a later analysis, TCR nucleotide sequences were compared against IMGT/GENE-DB human TR gene sequences so that V and J genes could be assigned. The TCRdist pipeline was used in a later analysis to assign CDR3 sequences and most-parsimonious VDJ recombination scenarios. In a later analysis, every TCR beta chain was defined by the combination of its CDR3 amino acid sequence and its V-gene family, and reads without a unique V-gene family were dropped. In a later analysis, 450 to 600 highly shared, low-generation-probability nucleotide sequences were removed to address suspected cross-contamination and a sequencing artifact. In a later analysis, a clonal expansion index was calculated for each public chain from normalized within-repertoire ranks of inferred template counts. In a later analysis, generation probabilities were computed using a VDJ recombination model fitted to out-of-frame rearrangements, and the results were checked against IGoR. Hypergeometric tests were used in a later analysis to score TCR-TCR, TCR-HLA and TCR-CMV co-occurrence, with a repertoire-size bias correction applied to the TCR pairs. To estimate false discovery rates, a later analysis permuted the HLA or CMV assignments 20 times. In a later analysis, co-occurring TCRs were grouped using DBSCAN, and TCRdist sequence similarity was added for clustering within HLA-allele-positive subsets. Repertoires with fewer than 30,000 or more than 120,000 public chains, plus five repertoires with anomalous nucleotide sharing, were excluded from co-occurrence clustering. The table comes from immuneACCESS by way of TCRdb, which keeps in-frame sequences with V and J called. Part of the clones is missing from these tables; in studies checked, under half for an unresolved V gene and the rest for unknown reasons. V and J calls plus clone size are reproduced from that table; the DNA served to infer D and trimming. The sample records under 130,000 clones, around 85% of which are singletons. 6.9% of the sample comes from the top ten.

Turning to this clone: Its antigen is still unknown. One base away there is no much larger clone; base qualities are not given. This specimen includes other DNA sequences encoding the same CDR3.

V is reduced by 5 bases and J by 1 base, leaving a spacing of 8 bases between them. CDR1 SEHNR and CDR2 FQNEAQ are derived from the germline V gene (reference sequence). From its cysteine to its phenylalanine, the CDR3 spans 13 amino acids. The entry retains the CDR3 DNA only, 39 bases that are in frame from base 1. The cohort comprised several hundred healthy bone marrow donors. At the time of sampling, every cohort member was nominally healthy, though immune exposures that went unrecorded were likely present. The donor was CMV seropositive and was included in the group of some 290 seropositive cohort members. A peripheral blood sample was provided by each donor, and peripheral blood mononuclear cells were used for TCR beta sequencing. The Qiagen DNeasy Blood Extraction Kit was used to extract genomic DNA from the blood cell samples.

The specimen was PBMCs. The receptor was isolated from a man younger than 45 in good health and CMV-seropositive. The rearrangement combines TRBV7-9 with TRBJ1-1; tentative D gene TRBD1, with 5 bases matching. For the CDR3, the sequence is CASSPTGNTEAFF. Read as DNA, the sequence is TGTGCCAGCAGCCCAACAGGGAACACTGAAGCTTTCTTT.